The rows below give T cell receptor beta chains drawn from one sample of a study of cytotoxic CD8 clonotypes in ibrutinib-treated CLL. Sequencing used immunoSEQ multiplex PCR; TCRdb keeps in-frame clones, though not all of them. Of around 150,000 clones in the sample, more than 70% were seen once. This material consisted of PBMCs, taken after 36 months of ibrutinib treatment. Source of these receptors: a human donor with chronic lymphocytic leukemia. CDR3s include the opening cysteine and the closing phenylalanine or tryptophan. Fields, in order: CDR3 length, V gene, J gene, clone size, D gene, CDR3 protein, CDR3 DNA. A D gene is named only where the DNA matches it firmly. Expanded clones are given a class, and other clones once, few, many or no size at all.

13	TRBV18	TRBJ2-5	.	TRBD1	CASSGTDQETQYF	TGTGCCAGCTCAGGGACAGACCAAGAGACCCAGTACTTC
14	TRBV4-2	TRBJ2-7	once	TRBD1	CASSLQGVTNLQYF	TGTGCCAGCAGCTTACAGGGGGTGACTAACCTCCAGTACTTC
12	TRBV5-1	TRBJ2-7	.	.	CASSPKGYEQYF	TGCGCCAGCAGCCCTAAGGGCTACGAGCAGTACTTC
15	TRBV30	TRBJ1-3	few	.	CAWSVGTHSGNTIYF	TGTGCCTGGAGTGTAGGCACTCACTCTGGAAACACCATATATTTT
14	TRBV13	TRBJ2-7	.	TRBD1	CASSSDRGLYEQYF	TGTGCCAGCAGCTCCGACAGGGGGCTGTACGAGCAGTACTTC
14	TRBV7-9	TRBJ2-2	.	.	CASSFGQNTGELFF	TGTGCCAGCAGCTTCGGACAGAACACCGGGGAGCTGTTTTTT
15	TRBV9	TRBJ2-1	.	TRBD2	CASSWGAGGSNEQFF	TGTGCCAGTAGCTGGGGAGCGGGAGGCTCTAATGAGCAGTTCTTC
18	TRBV18	TRBJ2-2	.	TRBD2	CASSPLGTSGSGTGELFF	TGTGCCAGCTCACCACTCGGGACTAGCGGGAGTGGGACCGGGGAGCTGTTTTTT
14	TRBV9	TRBJ1-1	.	.	CASSVASTNTEAFF	TGTGCCAGCAGCGTAGCCAGTACGAACACTGAAGCTTTCTTT
15	TRBV7-9	TRBJ2-7	.	TRBD1	CASSATGTGYYEQYF	TGTGCCAGCAGCGCCACCGGGACAGGTTACTACGAGCAGTACTTC
15	TRBV5-1	TRBJ2-7	few	.	CASSLWARATYEQYF	TGCGCCAGCAGCTTGTGGGCCAGAGCCACGTACGAGCAGTACTTC
17	TRBV27	TRBJ2-2	.	.	CASSLLALGANTGELFF	TGTGCCAGCAGTTTACTAGCTTTGGGCGCGAACACCGGGGAGCTGTTTTTT
15	TRBV6-1	TRBJ2-5	.	TRBD2	CASSEVGGGQETQYF	TGTGCCAGCAGTGAAGTGGGGGGGGGCCAAGAGACCCAGTACTTC
12	TRBV2	TRBJ2-7	.	.	CASSLDNYEQYF	TGTGCCAGCAGTCTAGACAACTACGAGCAGTACTTC
15	TRBV2	TRBJ2-4	.	.	CASRIEGLAKNIQYF	TGTGCCAGCAGAATCGAGGGATTAGCCAAAAACATTCAGTACTTC
17	TRBV5-5	TRBJ1-6	.	.	CASSLEDGFLRNSPLHF	TGTGCCAGCAGCTTAGAAGACGGTTTCCTCCGTAATTCACCCCTCCACTTT
17	TRBV4-1	TRBJ1-4	.	TRBD1	CASSQEGVTGENEKLFF	TGCGCCAGCAGCCAAGAGGGGGTAACAGGGGAGAATGAAAAACTGTTTTTT
13	TRBV7-3	TRBJ2-2	.	.	CASSATNTGELFF	TGTGCCAGCAGCGCCACCAACACCGGGGAGCTGTTTTTT
15	TRBV13	TRBJ2-5	.	.	CASSLLLAPQETQYF	TGTGCCAGCAGCTTGCTCCTAGCGCCCCAAGAGACCCAGTACTTC
15	TRBV6-1	TRBJ1-3	.	.	CASKGIGHSGNTIYF	TGTGCCAGCAAGGGAATCGGGCACTCTGGAAACACCATATATTTT